The 2 T cell receptor beta chains in this list originate from one sample, sequenced in a study of shared clonotypes between healthy human individuals. Profiling relied on immunoSEQ multiplex PCR, and the TCRdb table lists in-frame clones only, not all of them. Counted here are 2,500,000 or so clones, approximately 93% occurring once; the ten biggest clones make up around 0.37%. The sequenced material came from naive CD4+ T cells from PBMCs. Documented subset: CD45RA+ positively selected. The receptors stem from a young man in good health. Some clones in this sample may be carry-over from other donors' samples.

The V call is TRBV2, the J call TRBJ2-7, with TRBD1 as a possible D gene (6 bases). Germline V gene lookup returns CDR1 SNHLY and CDR2 FYNNEI. This CDR3 has 11 amino acids. With 4 bases removed from V and 6 bases from J, the gap between germline ends came to 7 bases. The CDR3: CASSARGEQYF. CDR3 DNA sequence: TGTGCCAGCAGTGCCAGGGGCGAGCAGTACTTC.

The V call is TRBV29-1, the J call TRBJ2-4; no firm D call. Deletions cut 3 bases from V and 0 bases from J, with 9 bases between. Germline CDR1 reads SQVTM; CDR2 reads ANQGSEA. There are 14 residues in the CDR3. The CDR3 here is CSVERVLAKNIQYF. The CDR3 nucleotides read TGCAGCGTTGAGAGAGTTCTAGCCAAAAACATTCAGTACTTC.